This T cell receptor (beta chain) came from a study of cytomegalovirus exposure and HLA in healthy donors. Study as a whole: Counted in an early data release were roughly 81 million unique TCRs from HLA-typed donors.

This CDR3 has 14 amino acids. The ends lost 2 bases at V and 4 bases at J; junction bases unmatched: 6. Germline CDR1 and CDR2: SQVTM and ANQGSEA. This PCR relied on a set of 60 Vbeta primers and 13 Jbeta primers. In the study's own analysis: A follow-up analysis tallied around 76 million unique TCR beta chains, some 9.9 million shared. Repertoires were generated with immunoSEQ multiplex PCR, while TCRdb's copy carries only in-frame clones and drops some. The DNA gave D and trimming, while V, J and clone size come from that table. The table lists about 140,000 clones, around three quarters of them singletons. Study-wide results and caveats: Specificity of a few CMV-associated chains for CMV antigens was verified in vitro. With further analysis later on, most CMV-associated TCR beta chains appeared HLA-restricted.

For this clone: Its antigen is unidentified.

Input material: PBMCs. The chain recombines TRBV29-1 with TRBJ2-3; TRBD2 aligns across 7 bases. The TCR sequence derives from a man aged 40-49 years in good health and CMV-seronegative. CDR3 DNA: TGCAGCGTTGAATTCCCGACTAGCTCAGATACGCAGTATTTT. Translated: CSVEFPTSSDTQYF.